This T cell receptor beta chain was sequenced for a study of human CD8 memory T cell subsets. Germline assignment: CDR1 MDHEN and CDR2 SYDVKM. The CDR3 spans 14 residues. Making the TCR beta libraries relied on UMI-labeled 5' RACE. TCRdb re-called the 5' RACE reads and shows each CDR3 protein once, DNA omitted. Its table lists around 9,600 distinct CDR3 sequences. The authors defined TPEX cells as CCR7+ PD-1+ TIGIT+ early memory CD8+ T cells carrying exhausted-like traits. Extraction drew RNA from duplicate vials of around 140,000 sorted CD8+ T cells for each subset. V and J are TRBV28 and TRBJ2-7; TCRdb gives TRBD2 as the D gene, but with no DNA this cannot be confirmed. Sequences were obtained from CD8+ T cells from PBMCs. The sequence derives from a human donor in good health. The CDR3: CASSSPGLNYEQYF.